The rows below give T cell receptor beta chains drawn from one sample of a study of blood T cell repertoires in COVID-19. The method was immunoSEQ multiplex PCR; TCRdb's version includes in-frame clones alone and lacks a portion of them. The data contain some 40,000 clones, 80% to 95% of them singletons. Material for sequencing was peripheral blood. Every receptor here comes from a woman of 80 years or more with acute or convalescent COVID-19. Both conserved end residues are part of each CDR3. A D gene is named only where the DNA matches it firmly. Where a row states a size, it is once, few, many or the class of an expanded clone; other rows omit it.

>NA|TRBJ1-2|13|TRBV7-9|NA
TGTGCCAGCAGCCCGGGGGGCAGTTATGGCTACACCTTC
CASSPGGSYGYTF
>TRBD1|TRBJ2-1|14|TRBV6-5|few
TGTGCCAGCAGTTGGGGACAGGCAACCGGTGAGCAGTTCTTC
CASSWGQATGEQFF
>TRBD2|TRBJ2-1|17|TRBV7-8|NA
TGTGCCAGCAGCTTCGGGACTAGCGGAAGCTCCTACAATGAGCAGTTCTTC
CASSFGTSGSSYNEQFF
>TRBD1|TRBJ2-3|15|TRBV3-1/TRBV3-2|once
TGTGCCAGCAGCCAGACAGGGGAAATAGGAGATACGCAGTATTTT
CASSQTGEIGDTQYF
>NA|TRBJ1-1|13|TRBV7-8|NA
TGTGCCAGCAGCTTATGGCGGAGCACTGAAGCTTTCTTT
CASSLWRSTEAFF
>NA|TRBJ2-3|11|TRBV6-5|NA
TGTGCCAGCAGGTCTAGCTTGACGCAGTATTTT
CASRSSLTQYF
>TRBD1|TRBJ1-1|16|TRBV10-3|NA
TGTGCCATCAGTTCACAGGGGGCGGGCATGAACACTGAAGCTTTCTTT
CAISSQGAGMNTEAFF
>NA|TRBJ1-6|18|TRBV19|NA
TGTGCCAGTAGTATTTCCGGAGGCCCCAGCTCCTATAATTCACCCCTCCACTTT
CASSISGGPSSYNSPLHF
>NA|TRBJ2-6|15|TRBV28|NA
TGTGCCAGCAGTCCGACGGGTGCTGGGGCCAACGTCCTGACTTTC
CASSPTGAGANVLTF
>TRBD1|TRBJ1-4|14|TRBV6-6|NA
TGTGCCAGCAGTCCCCAGGGGGCGCGTGAAAAACTGTTTTTT
CASSPQGAREKLFF
>TRBD1|TRBJ1-5|16|TRBV15|once
TGTGCCACCAGCAGAGATCAAACAGGGGAAAGGCAGCCCCAGCATTTT
CATSRDQTGERQPQHF
>TRBD1|TRBJ2-7|12|TRBV30|NA
TGTGCCTGGGGGACAGAGACCTACGAGCAGTACTTC
CAWGTETYEQYF
>TRBD1|TRBJ1-1|14|TRBV5-4|medium-sized
TGTGCCAGCAGCCCCAGACAGGGCGGGACTGAAGCTTTCTTT
CASSPRQGGTEAFF
>NA|TRBJ2-2|16|TRBV27|NA
TGTGCCAGCAGTTCCCGACACCGACCGAACACCGGGGAGCTGTTTTTT
CASSSRHRPNTGELFF
>NA|TRBJ2-5|14|TRBV2|NA
TGTGCCAGCAGTGCCAGGGGTGGAGTGGAGACCCAGTACTTC
CASSARGGVETQYF
>TRBD2|TRBJ2-5|11|TRBV2|NA
TGTGCCTGCGGGGGGCGGGAGACCCAGTACTTC
CACGGRETQYF
>TRBD1|TRBJ1-1|13|TRBV3-1/TRBV3-2|NA
TGTGCCAGCAGACCGGACAGGGCCGGAGGAGCTTTCTTT
CASRPDRAGGAFF
>TRBD2|TRBJ2-5|16|TRBV5-4|NA
TGTGCCAGCAGCTTGGGTGGACTAGCGGGGTTAGAGACCCAGTACTTC
CASSLGGLAGLETQYF
>TRBD1|TRBJ2-1|17|TRBV19|NA
TGTGCCAGTAGACCCCCAGGACAGGGATTATCCTACAATGAGCAGTTCTTC
CASRPPGQGLSYNEQFF
>NA|TRBJ1-1|13|TRBV2|NA
TGTGCCAGCACTCGTGGTAGGGAGTCTGAAGCTTTCTTT
CASTRGRESEAFF
>NA|TRBJ2-5|13|TRBV5-1|NA
TGCGCCAGCAGCCTGGGGAGGCGGGAGACCCAGTACTTC
CASSLGRRETQYF
>TRBD1|TRBJ2-7|15|TRBV28|NA
TGTGCCAGCAGTTTACCCGACAGGGCCTCCTACGAGCAGTACTTC
CASSLPDRASYEQYF
>NA|TRBJ1-1|15|TRBV19|once
TGTGCCAGTAGTATGGGCAGTAACATAAACACTGAAGCTTTCTTT
CASSMGSNINTEAFF
>NA|TRBJ2-3|15|TRBV20-1|NA
TGCAGTGCTAGTATAGCGTCGGTTAGCACAGATACGCAGTATTTT
CSASIASVSTDTQYF
>TRBD1|TRBJ2-5|14|TRBV25-1|once
TGTGCCAGCAGTGAGACACAGGGGACGGAGACCCAGTACTTC
CASSETQGTETQYF
>TRBD1|TRBJ1-4|16|TRBV9|NA
TGTGCCAGCAGCCTTTTTACGGGACAGGAGGGGGAAAAACTGTTTTTT
CASSLFTGQEGEKLFF
>NA|TRBJ1-4|15|TRBV7-8|NA
TGTGCCAGCAGCTCAGGGGCGCGTCGAGGCGAAAAACTGTTTTTT
CASSSGARRGEKLFF
>NA|TRBJ1-5|13|TRBV19|NA
TGTGCCACCTCGGACAGAAGAGATCAGCCCCAGCATTTT
CATSDRRDQPQHF
>NA|TRBJ2-1|21|TRBV23-1|NA
TGCGCCAGCAGTCAAGCCGTTTCGACAGCCAGGGCCCTCGTGCGTTACAATGAGCAGTTCTTC
CASSQAVSTARALVRYNEQFF
>TRBD2|TRBJ2-1|16|TRBV27|NA
TGTGCCAGCAGTTCTGTCGGGGGGGTTAACTACAATGAGCAGTTCTTC
CASSSVGGVNYNEQFF
>NA|TRBJ2-7|12|TRBV2|NA
TGTGCCAGCAGTTTAGGGAGCTACGAGCAGTACTTC
CASSLGSYEQYF
>NA|TRBJ1-6|20|TRBV4-3|NA
TGCGCCAGCAGCCAACGAGGTAGTGGTAGCCTGAGCTCCTATAATTCACCCCTCCACTTT
CASSQRGSGSLSSYNSPLHF
>NA|TRBJ1-1|13|TRBV7-9|NA
TGTGCCAGCAGCTTCGGGGGGAACACTGAAGCTTTCTTT
CASSFGGNTEAFF
>TRBD1|TRBJ2-3|13|TRBV6-2/TRBV6-3|few
TGTGCCAGCAGCAAGACAGGGTCAGATACGCAGTATTTT
CASSKTGSDTQYF
>NA|TRBJ1-4|15|TRBV4-3|NA
TGCGCCAGCAGCCAAGATACGCGGGGGGAAGAAAAACTGTTTTTT
CASSQDTRGEEKLFF
>NA|TRBJ2-2|15|TRBV11-2|NA
TGTGCCAGCGTATCCAGACAGGGAGGCGCCGGGGAGCTGTTTTTT
CASVSRQGGAGELFF
>TRBD1|TRBJ1-6|15|TRBV7-9|NA
TGTGCCAGCAGCTTGTTGGGGACAGGGGGTACACCCCTCCACTTT
CASSLLGTGGTPLHF
>TRBD1|TRBJ1-1|16|TRBV6-4|NA
TGTGCCAGCAGTGATCGGACAGGCGGAAATTGTACTGAAGCTTTCTTT
CASSDRTGGNCTEAFF
>TRBD1|TRBJ2-2|18|TRBV4-1|NA
TGCGCCAGCAGCCCGCTTCCCGGGACAGGGGCGAACACCGGGGAGCTGTTTTTT
CASSPLPGTGANTGELFF
>TRBD1|TRBJ2-4|14|TRBV3-1/TRBV3-2|NA
TGTGCCAGCAGCCGACAGGGGGCGAAAAACATTCAGTACTTC
CASSRQGAKNIQYF
>NA|TRBJ1-4|16|TRBV19|once
TGTGCCAGTAGTATCCCCTCCGGGGGTACTAATGAAAAACTGTTTTTT
CASSIPSGGTNEKLFF
>NA|TRBJ2-1|13|TRBV7-3|NA
TGTGCCAGCAGCTTAATTGGGCGGGAAGAGCAGTTCTTC
CASSLIGREEQFF
>TRBD1|TRBJ2-7|13|TRBV6-5|NA
TGTGCCAGCATCGGACAGGGGGCTATCGAGCAGTACTTC
CASIGQGAIEQYF
>TRBD1|TRBJ1-3|16|TRBV5-1|NA
TGCGCCAGCAGCTTGGACGGGACAGCGTCTGGAAACACCATATATTTT
CASSLDGTASGNTIYF
>NA|TRBJ2-1|14|TRBV9|once
TGTGCCAGCAGCGTAGGGAGCTCCTACAATGAGCAGTTCTTC
CASSVGSSYNEQFF
>NA|TRBJ2-5|13|TRBV5-1|NA
TGCGCCAGCAGCCCCACTCCCGGGGAGACCCAGTACTTC
CASSPTPGETQYF